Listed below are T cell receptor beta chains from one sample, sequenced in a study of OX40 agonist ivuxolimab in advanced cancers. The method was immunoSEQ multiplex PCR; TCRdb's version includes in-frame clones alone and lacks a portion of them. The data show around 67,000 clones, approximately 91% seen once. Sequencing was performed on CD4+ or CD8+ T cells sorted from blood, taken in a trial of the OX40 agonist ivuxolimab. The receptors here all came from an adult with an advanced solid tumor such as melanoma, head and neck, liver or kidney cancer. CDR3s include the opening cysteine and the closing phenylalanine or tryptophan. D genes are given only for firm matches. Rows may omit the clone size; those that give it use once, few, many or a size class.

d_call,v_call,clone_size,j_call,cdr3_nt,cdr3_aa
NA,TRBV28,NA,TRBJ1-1,TGTGCCAGCAGTTGGGCCTTGAACTGGAACACTGAAGCTTTCTTT,CASSWALNWNTEAFF
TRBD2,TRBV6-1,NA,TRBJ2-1,TGTGCCAGCAGGGAGGGACTAGCGGGGGGCCAGCAGTTCTTC,CASREGLAGGQQFF
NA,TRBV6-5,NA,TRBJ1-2,TGTGCCAGCAGCCGGGACGAGGGCGGTGGCTACACCTTC,CASSRDEGGGYTF
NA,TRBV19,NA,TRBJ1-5,TGTGCCAGTAGTATAGATCTCCGTCCGCCCCAGCATTTT,CASSIDLRPPQHF
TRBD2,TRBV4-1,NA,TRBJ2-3,TGCGCCAGCAGCCAACCCGGACTAGCCCTCGCGGATACGCAGTATTTT,CASSQPGLALADTQYF
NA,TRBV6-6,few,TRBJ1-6,TGTGCCAGCAGTTACGGTTGGGGTTCACCCCTCCACTTT,CASSYGWGSPLHF
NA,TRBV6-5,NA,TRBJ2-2,TGTGCCAGCAGTTACGACCCCGAGGGGGAGCTGTTTTTT,CASSYDPEGELFF
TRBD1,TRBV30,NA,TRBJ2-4,TGTGCCTCCCGGGACAGAGTAAGAAACATTCAGTACTTC,CASRDRVRNIQYF
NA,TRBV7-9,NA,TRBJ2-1,TGTGCCAGCAGCTTAGCGGGTACCAACAATGAGCAGTTCTTC,CASSLAGTNNEQFF
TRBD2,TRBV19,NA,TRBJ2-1,TGTGCCAGTAGCCCACTCAGGGAACTAGCGGGGTACAATGAGCAGTTCTTC,CASSPLRELAGYNEQFF
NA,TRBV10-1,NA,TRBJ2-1,TGCGCCAGCAGTGACCTTGGGAACTACAATGAGCAGTTCTTC,CASSDLGNYNEQFF
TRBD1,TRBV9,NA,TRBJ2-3,TGTGCCAGCAGCGACGGGACAGGGTTGGATACGCAGTATTTT,CASSDGTGLDTQYF
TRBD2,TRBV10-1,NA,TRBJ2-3,TGCGCCAGCAGTCCCTCCGGGAGGACAGATACGCAGTATTTT,CASSPSGRTDTQYF
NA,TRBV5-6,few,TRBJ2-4,TGTGCCAGCAGCTTGCGACAGACCCAAAACATTCAGTACTTC,CASSLRQTQNIQYF
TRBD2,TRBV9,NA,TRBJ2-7,TGTGCCAGCAGCTCATCTAGCGGGGGGGGCGACGAGCAGTACTTC,CASSSSSGGGDEQYF
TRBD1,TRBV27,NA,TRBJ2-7,TGTGCCAGCGCCGACAGGGTAGGCTACGAGCAGTACTTC,CASADRVGYEQYF
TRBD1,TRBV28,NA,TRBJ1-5,TGTGCCAGCAGCCGCCCTAAGGGACAGGGCGAACAGCCCCAGCATTTT,CASSRPKGQGEQPQHF
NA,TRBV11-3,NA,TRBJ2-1,TGTGCCAGCAGCTTAGATGGGTGGAATGAGCAGTTCTTC,CASSLDGWNEQFF
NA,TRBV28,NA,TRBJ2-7,TGTGCCAGCAGCAAACATCGATTCGGGGAGCAGTACTTC,CASSKHRFGEQYF
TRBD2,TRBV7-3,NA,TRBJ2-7,TGTGCCAGCAGCTTAACAGCGGGGTGGGACGAGCAGTACTTC,CASSLTAGWDEQYF
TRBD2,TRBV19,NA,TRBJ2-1,TGTGCCAGTCGGACTAGCGGGAGTTCCTACAATGAGCAGTTCTTC,CASRTSGSSYNEQFF
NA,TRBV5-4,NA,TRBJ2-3,TGTGCCAGCAGCTCTCAGGTTTTCACAGATACGCAGTATTTT,CASSSQVFTDTQYF
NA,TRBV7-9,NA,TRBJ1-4,TGTGCCAGCAGCTCGCAAAGGGGCGGGGCAACTAATGAAAAACTGTTTTTT,CASSSQRGGATNEKLFF
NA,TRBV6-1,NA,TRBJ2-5,TGTGCCACCGACGGCGGGGTCGAAGAGACCCAGTACTTC,CATDGGVEETQYF
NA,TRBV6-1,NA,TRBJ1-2,TGTGCCAGCAGTGTGGACGTGGGTGGGGGCTACACCTTC,CASSVDVGGGYTF
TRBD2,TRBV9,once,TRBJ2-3,TGTGCCAGCAGCGTCTACGCCTTCGAGCGGGGGACGTTCAGCACAGATACGCAGTATTTT,CASSVYAFERGTFSTDTQYF
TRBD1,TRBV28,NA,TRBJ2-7,TGTGCCAGCAGTAGATGGGACAGCTCCTACGAGCAGTACTTC,CASSRWDSSYEQYF
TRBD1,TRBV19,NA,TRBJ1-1,TGTGCCAGTAGTATCAGGGGGAACAGCGTTGAAGCTTTCTTT,CASSIRGNSVEAFF
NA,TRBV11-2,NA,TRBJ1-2,TGTGCCAGCAGCCTAAGCCAAGGGGGCTACACCTTC,CASSLSQGGYTF
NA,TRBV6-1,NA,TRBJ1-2,TGTGCCAGCAGTGAAGGGATGGGGATCTATGGCTACACCTTC,CASSEGMGIYGYTF
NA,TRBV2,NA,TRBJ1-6,TGTGCCAGCGCCCTGGGACCGGGATATAATTCACCCCTCCACTTT,CASALGPGYNSPLHF
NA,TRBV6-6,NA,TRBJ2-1,TGTGCCAGCAGCCCTTGGGAGGCAGGTGAGCAGTTCTTC,CASSPWEAGEQFF
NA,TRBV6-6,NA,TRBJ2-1,TGTGCCAGCAGTTACTCACCCCATCAGGGTACCAATGAGCAGTTCTTC,CASSYSPHQGTNEQFF
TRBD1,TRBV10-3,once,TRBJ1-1,TGTGCCATCAGTCCCCGGGACAGGGGACCTGAAGCTTTCTTT,CAISPRDRGPEAFF